What follows describes a single T cell receptor (beta chain). The treatment is: oral pan-JAK inhibitor, 5-10 mg twice daily. This sample stems from a study of CD8+ T cells in alopecia areata. V was clipped by 0 bases and J by 5 bases, with 8 bases between them. Germline values: CDR1 SGHRS, CDR2 YFSETQ. The CDR3 has 13 residues. The sequencing template was cDNA reverse transcribed from extracted RNA. Profiled with immunoSEQ multiplex PCR; TCRdb holds only in-frame clones, not every one. The sample has 200,000 to 250,000 clones; 64% are singletons. This clonotype was obtained from a human donor with alopecia areata. The V call is TRBV5-1, the J call TRBJ2-5; no firm D call. The input for sequencing was CD4+ T cells sorted from blood, taken at week 4, from a patient treated with tofacitinib. This CDR3 reads CASSLAGPETQYF. CDR3 in DNA: TGCGCCAGCAGCTTGGCAGGTCCGGAGACCCAGTACTTC.